The 25 T cell receptor beta chains reported below all come from one sample, sequenced in a study of regulatory T cells in long-lasting Graves disease. Time point reported: persistent/refractory GD, antithyroid drugs over 5 years with positive TRAb. PBMC RNA was the source of the TCR library. CDR3 regions were amplified by Arm-PCR using iRepertoire HTBI primers to build TCR beta libraries. MiXCR, applied by TCRdb to the multiplex PCR reads, yields one record per CDR3 protein. The sample lists approximately 690,000 distinct CDR3 sequences, about 30% occurring once. This specimen consisted of peripheral blood mononuclear cells (PBMCs), obtained when the disease was refractory, from a patient treated with antithyroid drugs. The receptors were sampled from a female donor with Graves disease.

Many counts were recorded for this clonotype. J is TRBJ2-2 and V is TRBV2; 8 positions match TRBD1. This CDR3 has 16 residues. CDR1 is SNHLY, CDR2 FYNNEI, per germline. V lost 3 bases, J lost 7 bases, and 10 bases stayed unmatched. Written as DNA, the CDR3 is TGTGCCAGCAGTGAGCAGGGGGCGCGTCCCAGCGGGGAGCTGTTTTTT. It encodes CASSEQGARPSGELFF.

Points on this clonotype: A much larger clone lies a single base off, so this may be a read error. Without the conserved terminal phenylalanine or tryptophan, this CDR3 likely stems from a read error. The chain links TRBV11-2 to TRBJ1-6, with D tentatively TRBD1 (6 bases). The V end was cut by 2 bases, the J end by 9 bases, with 11 bases between. The CDR3 extends over 14 amino acids. The germline V gene encodes CDR1 SGHAT and CDR2 FQNNGV. The CDR3 region is CASSLTGLGSPLHL. The CDR3 bases are TGTGCCAGCAGCTTAACAGGGCTTGGTTCACCCCTCCACCTT.

In its sample, this clonotype was seen a few times. This chain joins TRBV7-9 and TRBJ2-7, with D possibly being TRBD1 (6 bases). Trimming removed 5 bases from V and 5 bases from J, with 16 bases in between. Germline-derived CDR1 and CDR2 are SEHNR and FQNEAQ (reference sequence). This CDR3 spans 14 amino acids. CDR3 in amino acids: CASSPVNSGDEQYF. For the CDR3, the DNA is TGTGCCAGCAGCCCGGTAAACTCAGGGGACGAGCAGTACTTC. Full variable domain (outside the CDR3, taken from reference TRBV7-9 and TRBJ2-7): DTGVSQNPRHKITKRGQNVTFRCDPISEHNRLYWYRQTLGQGPEFLTYFQNEAQLEKSRLLSDRFSAERPKGSFSTLEIQRTEQGDSAMYLCASSPVNSGDEQYFGPGTRLTVT.

The chain combines TRBV5-1 with TRBJ2-7, with 7 bases matching TRBD2. Looked up from germline, CDR1 is SGHRS and CDR2 is YFSETQ. This CDR3 contains 13 residues. The junction had 8 bases not matched to a gene; V was cut back by 5 bases and J by 6 bases. CDR3 DNA: TGCGCCAGCAGATATGACCGGGAGGCCGAGCAGTACTTC. Its translation: CASRYDREAEQYF.

The rearrangement links TRBV13 to TRBJ2-7, with 8 bases aligning to TRBD2. The CDR3 length is 15 residues. CDR1 and CDR2 from the germline V gene are PRHDT and FYEKMQ (reference sequence). V shed 7 bases, J shed 1 base, and the junction held 9 bases outside the gene matches. CDR3 DNA: TGTGCCAGCAACCTAAGCGGGAGAATATCCTACGAGCAGTACTTC. Its protein product is CASNLSGRISYEQYF. Full variable domain (outside the CDR3, taken from reference TRBV13 and TRBJ2-7): AAGVIQSPRHLIKEKRETATLKCYPIPRHDTVYWYQQGPGQDPQFLISFYEKMQSDKGSIPDRFSAQQFSDYHSELNMSSLELGDSALYFCASNLSGRISYEQYFGPGTRLTVT.

J is TRBJ1-5 and V is TRBV28; unclear D gene. V was cut by 4 bases and J by 1 base, with 11 bases left in between. The CDR3 loop spans 15 amino acids. From germline, CDR1 is MDHEN and CDR2 SYDVKM. The DNA of the CDR3 is TGTGCCAGCAGTTCGGACCGGCAAAGCAATCAGCCCCAGCATTTT. Amino acids: CASSSDRQSNQPQHF.

The V gene is TRBV27, the J gene TRBJ1-1; 8 nucleotides line up with TRBD1. Trimming removed 1 base from V and 3 bases from J; junction bases left unmatched: 7. Germline CDR1 reads MNHEY; CDR2 reads SMNVEV (reference sequence). This CDR3 region has 16 residues. The CDR3 nucleotides read TGTGCCAGCAGTTTATGGACAGGGATAAGGGACACTGAAGCTTTCTTT. It encodes CASSLWTGIRDTEAFF.

This clonotype was counted ten times or more. The chain uses TRBV2 and TRBJ1-5, with 9 bases fitting TRBD1. In germline, CDR1 is SNHLY, CDR2 FYNNEI. This CDR3 has 14 residues. V lost 7 bases, J lost 6 bases, and 7 bases stayed unmatched. The CDR3 bases are TGTGCCAGCACTTCCGGGACAGGGAGTCAGCCCCAGCATTTT. Amino acids: CASTSGTGSQPQHF.

With respect to this clonotype: A much larger clone lies a single base off, so this may be a read error. The gene calls are TRBV29-1 and TRBJ2-7; D is unclear. Germline V lookup: CDR1 SQVTM, CDR2 ANQGSEA. Deletions cut 1 base from V and 0 bases from J, with 4 bases between. The CDR3 sequence is 12 residues long. CDR3 bases: TGCAGCGTTGAAGGGCTCTCCTACGAGCAGTACTTC. This encodes CSVEGLSYEQYF.

The chain carries TRBV4-1 and TRBJ1-5; 8 bases agree with TRBD1. This CDR3 has 17 amino acids. CDR1 and CDR2 (germline): MGHRA, YSYEKL. After removal of 0 bases from V and 3 bases from J, the junction contained 7 bases not matched to a gene. The DNA of the CDR3 is TGCGCCAGCAGCCAAGAATTCACCAGGGGGCCCAATCAGCCCCAGCATTTT. This gives the protein CASSQEFTRGPNQPQHF.

The gene calls are TRBV19 and TRBJ2-7, with 7 bases matching TRBD1. The CDR3 covers 16 residues. CDR1 is LNHDA and CDR2 is SQIVND in the germline V gene (reference sequence). J was trimmed by 1 base and V by 4 bases; bases with no gene match: 10. CDR3 in DNA: TGTGCCAGTAGTACCATTATATCAGGGGGATCCTACGAGCAGTACTTC. Translating it yields CASSTIISGGSYEQYF. Full variable domain (missing parts from reference TRBV19 and TRBJ2-7): DGGITQSPKYLFRKEGQNVTLSCEQNLNHDAMYWYRQDPGQGLRLIYYSQIVNDFQKGDIAEGYSVSREKKESFPLTVTSAQKNPTAFYLCASSTIISGGSYEQYFGPGTRLTVT.

The gene calls are TRBV19 and TRBJ1-1; D is undetermined. The CDR3 has 13 amino acids. CDR1 and CDR2 from the germline V gene are LNHDA and SQIVND (reference sequence). Trimming cost V 11 bases and J 0 bases, with 13 bases left between them. The CDR3 DNA reads as TGTGCCGTAACGTCATACTTGAACACTGAAGCTTTCTTT. Amino acid sequence: CAVTSYLNTEAFF.

The chain links TRBV9 to TRBJ2-5, with D tentatively TRBD1 (5 bases). From germline, CDR1 is SGDLS and CDR2 YYNGEE. V lost 2 bases, J lost 5 bases, and 13 bases lay in between. The CDR3 runs to 14 residues. CDR3 region: CASSVWQGGETQYF. CDR3 nucleotides: TGTGCCAGCAGCGTTTGGCAGGGTGGGGAGACCCAGTACTTC.

A few counts support this clonotype. CDR3 nucleotides: TGTGCCAGCAGCTTAGAGGGCTCTGGTGGCTACACCTTC. Translated, it gives CASSLEGSGGYTF. V gene TRBV7-2 combines with J gene TRBJ1-2; D gene unclear. V was shortened by 1 base and J by 7 bases, with 10 bases between the two germline ends. This CDR3 is built from 13 residues. Germline CDR1 is SGHTA and CDR2 is FQGNSA.

This clonotype was recorded at least ten times. The genes are TRBV2 and TRBJ2-5; D gene ambiguous. Germline V gives CDR1 SNHLY, CDR2 FYNNEI. V lost 7 bases and J lost 1, with 16 bases in between. The CDR3 is 15 residues long. As DNA, the CDR3 is TGTGCCAGCATATACGGCGCGGTGCTCCAAGAGACCCAGTACTTC. This sequence encodes CASIYGAVLQETQYF.

This clonotype has more than one count but fewer than ten. This chain joins TRBV5-5 and TRBJ1-4; D unclear. The length of the CDR3 is 13 residues. Deletions cut 0 bases from V and 7 bases from J, with 7 bases between. Germline assignment: CDR1 SGHKS and CDR2 YYEKEE (reference sequence). CDR3 amino acids: CASSLAVTEKLFF. In DNA, the CDR3 is TGTGCCAGCAGCTTGGCGGTTACTGAAAAACTGTTTTTT. The full variable domain, in which reference TRBV5-5 and TRBJ1-4 provide the parts outside the CDR3, is DAGVTQSPTHLIKTRGQQVTLRCSPISGHKSVSWYQQVLGQGPQFIFQYYEKEERGRGNFPDRFSARQFPNYSSELNVNALLLGDSALYLCASSLAVTEKLFFGSGTQLSVL.

This clonotype has a count of ten or more. The chain couples TRBV2 to TRBJ1-1, with 8 nucleotides matching TRBD1. Germline V CDR1 and CDR2: SNHLY, FYNNEI. With 8 bases clipped from V and 3 bases from J, the junction kept 5 bases outside the gene matches. CDR3 length: 13 amino acids. The CDR3 coding sequence is TGTGCCAGCGAGACAGGGGACGACACTGAAGCTTTCTTT. Protein sequence: CASETGDDTEAFF.

In the case of this clonotype: Given a much more abundant clone one base away, this may be a read error. This rearrangement joins TRBV6-1 to TRBJ1-2, with TRBD1 matching over 7 bases. In germline, CDR1 is MNHNS, CDR2 SASEGT. The CDR3 extends over 15 amino acids. The CDR3 loop reads CASSEEGDSPYGYAF. CDR3 sequence (DNA): TGTGCCAGCAGTGAGGAGGGGGACAGTCCATATGGCTACGCCTTC.

In its sample, this clonotype was seen a few times. The V and J genes are TRBV15 and TRBJ2-2; the match to TRBD2 covers 9 bases. From germline, CDR1 is LNHNV and CDR2 YYDKDF (reference sequence). The CDR3 is made up of 15 amino acids. V lost 1 base and J lost 8; bases outside the gene matches: 5. DNA for the CDR3: TGTGCCACCAGCAGAGTTGTAGCGGGAGCTGGGGAGCTGTTTTTT. Amino acid sequence: CATSRVVAGAGELFF.

This clonotype was picked up a small number of times. The gene calls are TRBV6-5 and TRBJ2-1, with 7 positions matching TRBD2. This CDR3 is built from 16 residues. CDR1 and CDR2 from the germline V gene are MNHEY and SVGAGI. Trimming cost V 0 bases and J 5 bases; bases outside gene matches: 7. The CDR3 region has the DNA TGTGCCAGCAGTTACTCGATCCTAGCGGAGGACAATGAGCAGTTCTTC. Amino acid sequence: CASSYSILAEDNEQFF.

The chain is built from TRBV20-1 and TRBJ2-5; TRBD2 matches at 8 bases. The junction had 5 bases not matched to a gene; V was cut back by 0 bases and J by 2 bases. Germline lookup yields CDR1 DFQATT and CDR2 SNEGSKA (reference sequence). This CDR3 comprises 15 residues. As DNA, the CDR3 is TGCAGTGCTAGAGATCCAGCGGGAGAACAAGAGACCCAGTACTTC. Translating it yields CSARDPAGEQETQYF.

This clonotype was seen only a few times. V gene TRBV9 combines with J gene TRBJ1-1, with 7 bases that match TRBD1. The CDR3 extends over 15 amino acids. V was pared by 4 bases and J by 4 bases, with 10 bases of the junction left unmatched. The germline CDR1 and CDR2 sequences are SGDLS and YYNGEE. DNA for the CDR3: TGTGCCAGCAGCCCTTCGACAGGGCGAAGCACTGAAGCTTTCTTT. Its translation is CASSPSTGRSTEAFF.

This clonotype was counted only a few times. The chain carries TRBV19 and TRBJ1-1; no definite D call. There are 13 residues in the CDR3. Trimming took 7 bases from V and 0 from J, leaving 9 bases between them. Germline values: CDR1 LNHDA, CDR2 SQIVND (reference sequence). CDR3 amino acids: CASIPGVNTEAFF. CDR3 DNA sequence: TGTGCCAGTATACCCGGAGTGAACACTGAAGCTTTCTTT.

This clonotype was counted ten times or more. The chain has TRBV6-1 and TRBJ1-1; 7 positions agree with TRBD1. V was clipped by 6 bases and J by 4 bases; unmatched bases: 14. The CDR3 totals 16 residues. Germline V gene sequence: CDR1 MNHNS, CDR2 SASEGT. In nucleotides, the CDR3 is TGTGCCAGCAGACGACCCCGACAGGGCGCGTTCACTGAAGCTTTCTTT. Translating gives CASRRPRQGAFTEAFF.

This clonotype was picked up many times. The rearrangement joins TRBV2 to TRBJ1-2; TRBD1 matches 7 bases. This CDR3 spans 14 amino acids. J lost 8 bases, V lost 5 bases, and 11 bases had no gene match. Looked up from germline, CDR1 is SNHLY and CDR2 is FYNNEI. The CDR3 here is CASSPGQSTRGYTF. CDR3 nucleotide sequence: TGTGCCAGCAGTCCGGGACAGAGCACAAGGGGCTACACCTTC.